These 20 T cell receptor beta chains came from one sample sequenced in a study of T cell repertoires in cytomegalovirus infection. No antigens are known for them. TCRdb called the reads again in MiXCR, with one record for every CDR3 protein. Of 550,000 to 850,000 distinct CDR3 sequences in the sample, around a third were seen once. The sequences come from cultured PBMCs, collected from culture after CMV antigen stimulation. The receptors stem from a human donor in good health (CMV status not recorded). Some clones in this sample may be carry-over from other donors' samples.

The chain couples TRBV19 to TRBJ2-3; D remains unclear. This CDR3 region has 12 residues. The germline V gene has CDR1 LNHDA and CDR2 SQIVND (reference sequence). The V and J ends lost 4 bases and 6 bases respectively, with 8 bases between them. The CDR3 sequence is CASSNLADTQYF. In DNA form, the CDR3 reads TGTGCCAGTAGTAACTTAGCCGATACGCAGTATTTT.

This clonotype was observed a handful of times. The chain combines TRBV7-2 with TRBJ2-3, with 9 bases that match TRBD2. The CDR3 loop spans 16 amino acids. The germline CDR1 and CDR2 sequences are SGHTA and FQGNSA. With V trimmed by 3 bases and J by 4 bases, 8 bases remained unmatched. CDR3 bases: TGTGCCAGCAGCTTGGGTTGGGGCGGGGGGGCAGATACGCAGTATTTT. Amino acids: CASSLGWGGGADTQYF.

This rearrangement joins TRBV11-2 to TRBJ2-7; 7 positions match TRBD2. The CDR3 has 15 residues. V shed 5 bases and J 3 bases; nucleotides not matched to a gene: 10. Germline CDR1 is SGHAT and CDR2 is FQNNGV. CDR3 bases: TGTGCCAGCAGCCAAATGGGGCTAGCGGACTACGAGCAGTACTTC. Encoded protein: CASSQMGLADYEQYF.

The V call is TRBV19, the J call TRBJ2-7; 7 bases align to TRBD1. CDR1 is LNHDA, CDR2 SQIVND, per germline (reference sequence). The CDR3 runs 15 residues. The V gene end was trimmed by 3 bases and the J gene end by 3 bases; junction bases not matched to a gene: 8. The CDR3 spells CASSMSGTDSYEQYF. In DNA form, the CDR3 reads TGTGCCAGTAGTATGTCCGGGACAGATAGCTACGAGCAGTACTTC.

The chain combines TRBV12-3 or TRBV12-4 with TRBJ1-5, with D possibly matching TRBD1 (5 bases). Trimming took 7 bases from V and 2 from J, leaving 15 bases between them. The CDR3 is made up of 15 amino acids. Here the CDR3 reads CASTRVGNGNQPQHF. CDR3 bases: TGTGCCAGCACCAGGGTAGGCAACGGCAATCAGCCCCAGCATTTT.

The chain uses TRBV6-6 and TRBJ1-5, with 7 nucleotides matching TRBD1. Germline V gene sequence: CDR1 MNHNY, CDR2 SVGAGI (reference sequence). J was trimmed by 0 bases and V by 8 bases; bases with no gene match: 19. The CDR3 has 19 residues. CDR3 coding DNA: TGTGCCAGCTTCTGGGCAGGGGGTTTCCCCGATTATAGCAATCAGCCCCAGCATTTT. Translation: CASFWAGGFPDYSNQPQHF.

In this sample, this clonotype turned up a few times. V is TRBV11-2 and J is TRBJ2-2, with D hard to call. The germline V gene encodes CDR1 SGHAT and CDR2 FQNNGV. The CDR3 runs to 17 residues. The V end was cut by 4 bases, the J end by 2 bases, with 17 bases between. The DNA for the CDR3 is TGTGCCAGCAGCTCGTCCACAGCCCTTGAAAACACCGGGGAGCTGTTTTTT. Translated, it gives CASSSSTALENTGELFF.

The chain couples TRBV12-3 or TRBV12-4 to TRBJ2-7, with TRBD1 matching 10 bases. This CDR3 comprises 14 residues. V trimming: 3 bases; J trimming: 6 bases; junction bases outside the gene matches: 5. Here the CDR3 DNA reads TGTGCCAGCAGTTTCGGGACAGGGGTGGTCGAGCAGTACTTC. This encodes CASSFGTGVVEQYF.

Here the CDR3 DNA reads TGTGCCAGCAGCTTGTACATCTCTGGAAACACCATATATTTT. Its protein is CASSLYISGNTIYF. The V call is TRBV5-5, the J call TRBJ1-3; no clear D gene. Germline CDR1 and CDR2: SGHKS and YYEKEE (reference sequence). V lost 1 base, J lost 0 bases, and 5 bases lay in between. CDR3 length: 14 amino acids.

This clonotype has more than one count but fewer than ten. The chain links TRBV7-2 to TRBJ2-2; 8 positions agree with TRBD1. V gave up 6 bases and J gave up 2 bases; unmatched junction bases: 8. Germline V lookup: CDR1 SGHTA, CDR2 FQGNSA. The CDR3 spans 16 residues. The CDR3: CASSFPRGRNTGELFF. Here the CDR3 DNA reads TGTGCCAGCAGTTTTCCCAGGGGGCGAAACACCGGGGAGCTGTTTTTT.

V gene TRBV6-1 combines with J gene TRBJ2-7; the match to TRBD2 covers 7 bases. J was trimmed by 3 bases and V by 5 bases; bases with no gene match: 4. This CDR3 region has 13 residues. Germline values: CDR1 MNHNS, CDR2 SASEGT. Written as DNA, the CDR3 is TGTGCCAGCAGTACCCGGGAGGACTACGAGCAGTACTTC. This gives the protein CASSTREDYEQYF.

Ten or more counts support this clonotype. The rearrangement links TRBV7-6 to TRBJ2-3, with a weak D call TRBD2 (5 bases). This CDR3 contains 17 residues. Per germline, CDR1 SGHVS and CDR2 FNYEAQ. V was clipped by 1 base and J by 1 base, with 15 bases between them. CDR3 sequence (DNA): TGTGCCAGCAGCTTAGTGTGGGCGGGCGGACGCACAGATACGCAGTATTTT. Amino acids: CASSLVWAGGRTDTQYF. Filled out from reference TRBV7-6 and TRBJ2-3, the complete variable domain reads GAGVSQSPRYKVTKRGQDVALRCDPISGHVSLYWYRQALGQGPEFLTYFNYEAQQDKSGLPNDRFSAERPEGSISTLTIQRTEQRDSAMYRCASSLVWAGGRTDTQYFGPGTRLTVL.

The rearrangement joins TRBV5-4 to TRBJ2-2, with unresolved D. The CDR3 length is 12 residues. Germline V gene sequence: CDR1 SGHNT, CDR2 YYREEE (reference sequence). The V and J ends lost 5 bases and 6 bases respectively, with 8 bases between them. CDR3 nucleotide sequence: TGTGCCAGCAGAACCGCGGCCGGGGAGCTGTTTTTT. It encodes CASRTAAGELFF.

The chain's CDR3 is CASTDGSSYEQYF. The CDR3 DNA reads as TGTGCCAGCACCGACGGATCCTCCTACGAGCAGTACTTC. The rearrangement joins TRBV25-1 to TRBJ2-7; D is uncertain. The germline V gene has CDR1 MGHDK and CDR2 SYGVNS. V was shortened by 7 bases and J by 0 bases, with 10 bases between the two germline ends. The CDR3 sequence is 13 residues long.

This chain connects TRBV6-2 or TRBV6-3 to TRBJ1-2, with 7 bases lining up with TRBD1. The germline V gene has CDR1 MNHEY and CDR2 SVGEGT. The ends lost 5 bases at V and 6 bases at J; junction bases unmatched: 12. This CDR3 has 15 residues. The CDR3 DNA sequence: TGTGCCAGCAGTCAGACCGGGACAGCAATAGATGGCTACACCTTC. This sequence encodes CASSQTGTAIDGYTF.

This clonotype was counted a few times. The chain combines TRBV15 with TRBJ1-5; D not resolved. Trimming removed 0 bases from V and 6 bases from J, with 6 bases in between. There are 13 residues in the CDR3. Germline V gene sequence: CDR1 LNHNV, CDR2 YYDKDF (reference sequence). The chain's CDR3 is CATSREVRQPQHF. The CDR3 region has the DNA TGTGCCACCAGCAGAGAGGTTCGTCAGCCCCAGCATTTT.

This clonotype appeared a few times. The chain employs TRBV10-3 and TRBJ2-4; tentatively, D is TRBD1 (5 bases). CDR1 and CDR2 from the germline V gene are ENHRY and SYGVKD. V was clipped by 0 bases and J by 0 bases, with 12 bases between them. This CDR3 contains 17 residues. DNA for the CDR3: TGTGCCATCAGTGAGTCGATGACAGCCATAGCCAAAAACATTCAGTACTTC. Translation: CAISESMTAIAKNIQYF.

This clonotype was recorded a few times. V gene TRBV19 combines with J gene TRBJ1-5; D is ambiguous. CDR1 is LNHDA and CDR2 is SQIVND in the germline V gene (reference sequence). The CDR3 has 17 residues. V was shortened by 1 base and J by 1 base, with 14 bases between the two germline ends. CDR3 sequence (DNA): TGTGCCAGTAGTATAGGCCCGTTTGGGGTAAGCAATCAGCCCCAGCATTTT. Translation: CASSIGPFGVSNQPQHF.

This clonotype came up a few times. V gene TRBV20-1 combines with J gene TRBJ2-4, with D perhaps TRBD2 (6 bases). Trimming pared 3 bases from V and 6 bases from J, leaving 12 bases between. Germline V gene sequence: CDR1 DFQATT, CDR2 SNEGSKA (reference sequence). The CDR3 has 13 amino acids. The chain's CDR3 is CSARGEGGNIQYF. The DNA of the CDR3 is TGCAGTGCTAGGGGCGAGGGAGGAAACATTCAGTACTTC.

This sequence joins TRBV6-1 and TRBJ2-6; 7 bases align to TRBD1. Germline values: CDR1 MNHNS, CDR2 SASEGT. The CDR3 has 16 residues. The V and J ends lost 8 bases and 4 bases, in that order; junction bases with no gene match: 11. Here the CDR3 DNA reads TGTGCCAGCGGCAGACCCACAGGGGCGGGGGCCAACGTCCTGACTTTC. Translating gives CASGRPTGAGANVLTF.